The T cell receptor beta chain under discussion was sequenced for a study of T-cell reconstitution after alpha-beta-depleted transplantation in children. Unique molecular identifiers were incorporated when the TCRbeta library was constructed. TCRdb called the PCR reads again in MiXCR, with one record for every CDR3 protein. The sample includes more than 550,000 distinct CDR3 sequences, about 10% of them seen just once. This clonotype was counted a few times. The receptor was isolated from a human donor who donated a stem cell graft to a child with acute myeloid leukemia. The sample was PBMCs from the stem cell graft donor, taken from the stem cell graft.

In nucleotides, the CDR3 is TGTGCCAGCAGCTTAGGAACCGGGAACTATAATTCACCCCTCCACTTT. Amino acid sequence: CASSLGTGNYNSPLHF. The chain uses TRBV7-2 and TRBJ1-6, with unresolved D. Germline V gene data show CDR1 as SGHTA and CDR2 as FQGNSA. The CDR3 extends over 16 amino acids. The V gene lost 1 base and the J gene lost 3 bases, with 10 bases spanning the gap.